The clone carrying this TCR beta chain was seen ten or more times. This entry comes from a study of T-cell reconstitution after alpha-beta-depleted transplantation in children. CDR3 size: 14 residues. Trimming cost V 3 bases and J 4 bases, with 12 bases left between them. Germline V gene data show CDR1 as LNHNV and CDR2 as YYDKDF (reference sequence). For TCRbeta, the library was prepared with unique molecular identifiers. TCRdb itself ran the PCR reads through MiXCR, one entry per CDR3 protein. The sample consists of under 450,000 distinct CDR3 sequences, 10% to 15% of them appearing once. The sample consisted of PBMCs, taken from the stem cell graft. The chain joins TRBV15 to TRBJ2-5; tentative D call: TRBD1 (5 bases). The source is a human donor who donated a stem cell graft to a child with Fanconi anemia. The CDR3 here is CATSSKTQGETQYF. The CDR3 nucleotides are TGTGCCACCAGCAGTAAGACTCAGGGAGAGACCCAGTACTTC. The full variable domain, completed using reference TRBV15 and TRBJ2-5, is DAMVIQNPRYQVTQFGKPVTLSCSQTLNHNVMYWYQQKSSQAPKLLFHYYDKDFNNEADTPDNFQSRRPNTSFCFLDIRSPGLGDTAMYLCATSSKTQGETQYFGPGTRLLVL.